This T cell receptor (beta chain) originates from a study of post-analysis software for immune sequencing data (dated by TCRdb to about 2015). Looking at the study overall: Recorded disease courses included relapsing-remitting, secondary progressive and progressive-relapsing multiple sclerosis, with some patients lacking subtype annotation. A subset of samples was prepared in parallel using single-end sample barcoding, then pooled and co-amplified after Illumina adapter ligation. The multiple sclerosis patient repertoires were compared with more than 10 previously published healthy control repertoires from donors aged roughly 6 to 27 years.

CDR1 and CDR2 are drawn from the germline V gene: SGHTA, FQGNSA. A distance of 7 bases separates the germline ends of V and J, which lose 6 bases and 8 bases respectively. The CDR3 contains 11 residues, cysteine and phenylalanine counted. Only the CDR3 DNA is retained, 33 bases long and in frame from the first base. Study-wide conclusions, independent of this receptor: Patients showed significantly higher frequencies than controls for about 5 TRBV segments, among them TRBV5-6, TRBV5-1 and TRBV20-1. The control group was slightly older than the multiple sclerosis patient group. When samples were clustered directly using the F measure, samples prepared in the same batch co-clustered strongly, which prompted a batch-effect correction. Multiple sclerosis patients had significantly lower normalized Chao1 diversity than controls, a result that suggests substantial peripheral T-cell clonal expansion.

Of note for this clonotype: No cognate antigen has been identified for it. Base qualities are not at hand, and no much larger clone is one base apart.

Library construction relied on PCR. The reads were generated on an Illumina HiSeq 2500. To reduce PCR and sequencing biases, unique molecular identifiers were built into the TCR beta cDNA libraries. Every 1 to 10 million input T cells yielded approximately 500,000 cDNA molecules, meaning each molecule approximated one T cell. The patient libraries were prepared and sequenced using the same protocol as the earlier healthy control dataset. Samples belonging to the same batch were prepared together, multiplexed and sequenced on a shared HiSeq lane. In the original analysis: MIGEC was used to process the raw barcoded reads, and molecular identifier groups with only a single read were discarded before consensus assembly and CDR3 extraction. VDJtools was used for post-analysis of the clonotype tables, and diversity was normalized by down-sampling every dataset to the size of the smallest sample. To correct batch-related cross-sample contamination, repertoire overlap clustering matched CDR3 amino acid sequences but not nucleotide sequences. The raw public reads went through TCRdb reprocessing: fastp at Q25, MiXCR clone calling, in-frame beta chains kept. Rows are combined by CDR3 protein, so each entry shows the most common genes and DNA. The V and J calls and clone size are TCRdb's, not the authors'. For this sample the table gives more than 450,000 distinct CDR3 sequences, of which around a third were detected only once. The top ten clones comprise 4.5% to 7.5% of the sample.

TCR beta repertoires were profiled from peripheral blood of more than ten young patients with multiple sclerosis to demonstrate the VDJtools post-analysis software. Multiple sclerosis patients were children and adolescents aged about 6 to 16 years. The origin of this receptor is a girl aged 2 to 17 with multiple sclerosis. The V and J genes are TRBV7-2 and TRBJ1-4; the D gene is not confidently resolved. Source material: blood. This receptor carries the CDR3 CASREFEKLFF. The sequence in DNA is TGTGCCAGCAGGGAGTTCGAAAAACTGTTTTTT.